The 26 T cell receptor beta chains listed next were all sequenced from one sample in a study of PD-1 blockade in mismatch repair-deficient tumors. TCRdb keeps only in-frame clones here, not all; method: immunoSEQ multiplex PCR. The profile shows about 68,000 clones, around 73% of them singletons. Sample: peripheral blood, taken 2 weeks after starting pembrolizumab. Receptors originate from an adult with mismatch repair-deficient cancer.

The chain recombines TRBV2 with TRBJ1-2, with 10 bases aligning to TRBD1. CDR3 length equals 14 residues. The V gene end was trimmed by 10 bases and the J gene end by 6 bases; junction bases not matched to a gene: 11. Germline-derived CDR1 and CDR2 are SNHLY and FYNNEI. The CDR3 nucleotides are TGTGCCATCCGAACCAGGACAGGGGGTAATGGCTACACCTTC. As protein: CAIRTRTGGNGYTF.

This chain joins TRBV10-3 and TRBJ2-2; D is perhaps TRBD1 (6 bases). V lost 5 bases, J lost 5 bases, and 12 bases lay in between. This CDR3 contains 14 residues. Germline V gene lookup returns CDR1 ENHRY and CDR2 SYGVKD. CDR3 nucleotide sequence: TGTGCCATCAGTACAGGGTCCTATACCGGGGAGCTGTTTTTT. It translates to CAISTGSYTGELFF.

For the CDR3, the DNA is TGTGCCAGCAGTGAATCCTTCGTCAACTCTGGAAACACCATATATTTT. It yields the protein CASSESFVNSGNTIYF. V and J are TRBV6-1 and TRBJ1-3; D is uncertain. The V gene's germline CDR1 is MNHNS and CDR2 SASEGT. The V end lost 2 bases, the J end lost 0 bases, and 11 bases lay between the germline ends. There are 16 residues in the CDR3.

This clone was detected once. The CDR3 loop reads CASSPETGPTGNTIYF. CDR3 sequence (DNA): TGTGCCAGCTCACCTGAGACAGGGCCCACTGGAAACACCATATATTTT. This sequence joins TRBV18 and TRBJ1-3, with TRBD1 identical over 7 bases. Trimming cost V 3 bases and J 2 bases; bases outside gene matches: 7. Germline V gene data show CDR1 as KGHSH and CDR2 as LQKENI. CDR3 length: 16 residues.

The sample holds one count of this clone. The rearrangement uses TRBV5-1 and TRBJ1-1, with D perhaps TRBD1 (6 bases). This CDR3 region has 14 residues. In germline, CDR1 is SGHRS, CDR2 YFSETQ. Trimming pared 0 bases from V and 3 bases from J, leaving 9 bases between. The CDR3 nucleotides are TGCGCCAGCAGCTTGGGGACAGTATACACTGAAGCTTTCTTT. Amino acids: CASSLGTVYTEAFF. The whole variable domain, filled in from reference TRBV5-1 and TRBJ1-1, reads KAGVTQTPRYLIKTRGQQVTLSCSPISGHRSVSWYQQTPGQGLQFLFEYFSETQRNKGNFPGRFSGRQFSNSRSEMNVSTLELGDSALYLCASSLGTVYTEAFFGQGTRLTVV.

The V gene is TRBV5-6, the J gene TRBJ1-1; TRBD1 agrees at 9 bases. With 7 bases clipped from V and 4 bases from J, the junction kept 11 bases outside the gene matches. Germline V gene sequence: CDR1 SGHDT, CDR2 YYEEEE. CDR3 length: 15 residues. The CDR3 region is CASGTRDREGTEAFF. CDR3 bases: TGTGCCAGCGGCACTAGGGACAGGGAGGGCACTGAAGCTTTCTTT.

The V call is TRBV5-4, the J call TRBJ2-2; perhaps TRBD1 as D (6 bases). V lost 4 bases and J 8 bases, leaving 15 bases between the germline ends. Germline-derived CDR1 and CDR2 are SGHNT and YYREEE (reference sequence). The CDR3 contains 14 residues. CDR3 DNA: TGTGCCAGCAGCCAAAAACAGGGCGCAGGGGAGCTGTTTTTT. This encodes CASSQKQGAGELFF.

The chain has TRBV21-1 and TRBJ2-7; the D call TRBD2 from the table was never checked on the DNA. TRBV21-1 is listed as a pseudogene. The CDR3 is 19 amino acids. CDR3 sequence reads: CASSKDGRPGRREGGEQYF. In DNA, the CDR3 is TGTGCCAGCAGCAAAGATGGCCGGCCCGGTAGGCGGGAGGGCGGCGAGCAGTACTTC.

The rearrangement uses TRBV14 and TRBJ2-5; TRBD1 agrees at 9 bases. The V and J ends lost 4 bases and 4 bases, in that order; junction bases with no gene match: 4. The CDR3 extends over 14 amino acids. From germline, CDR1 is SGHDN and CDR2 FVKESK. The CDR3 coding sequence is TGTGCCAGCAGCCCGGGACAGGGTAGAGAGACCCAGTACTTC. Its protein is CASSPGQGRETQYF.

The gene calls are TRBV28 and TRBJ2-5; weak D call: TRBD1 (5 bases). Germline V CDR1 and CDR2: MDHEN, SYDVKM. The CDR3 runs 15 residues. V lost 6 bases and J lost 3, with 17 bases in between. CDR3 protein: CASSPDRRQKETQYF. CDR3 nucleotides: TGTGCCAGCAGCCCCGACCGGAGACAGAAAGAGACCCAGTACTTC. The full variable domain, rest sourced from reference TRBV28 and TRBJ2-5, is DVKVTQSSRYLVKRTGEKVFLECVQDMDHENMFWYRQDPGLGLRLIYFSYDVKMKEKGDIPEGYSVSREKKERFSLILESASTNQTSMYLCASSPDRRQKETQYFGPGTRLLVL.

This clone was seen only once. The chain combines TRBV6-4 with TRBJ1-5; TRBD1 aligns across 7 bases. CDR1 MRHNA and CDR2 SNTAGT come from the germline V gene. Trimming took 5 bases from V and 2 from J; bases not matched to a gene: 3. CDR3 length equals 14 residues. The CDR3 DNA reads as TGTGCCAGCAGTTCAGGGGGGCGCAATCAGCCCCAGCATTTT. This sequence encodes CASSSGGRNQPQHF.

The V and J genes are TRBV19 and TRBJ2-1; D is tentatively TRBD1 or TRBD2 (5 bases each). This CDR3 comprises 15 residues. The germline gives CDR1 LNHDA, CDR2 SQIVND (reference sequence). V was cut by 9 bases and J by 0 bases, with 15 bases left in between. CDR3 DNA sequence: TGTGCCAGCCGAACCGGGACGACCTCCTACAATGAGCAGTTCTTC. Translated: CASRTGTTSYNEQFF.

CDR3 coding DNA: TGTGCCAGCAGTTACAGGGAAGGGGATCAGCCCCAGCATTTT. This codes for CASSYREGDQPQHF. The chain couples TRBV6-5 to TRBJ1-5; weak D call: TRBD1 (5 bases). The CDR3 length is 14 residues. CDR1 and CDR2 from the germline V gene are MNHEY and SVGAGI. The V gene lost 2 bases and the J gene lost 5 bases, with 10 bases spanning the gap.

This rearrangement joins TRBV6-5 to TRBJ1-1; possibly TRBD1 for D (5 bases). V was pared by 1 base and J by 4 bases, with 16 bases between. From germline, CDR1 is MNHEY and CDR2 SVGAGI. This CDR3 has 16 residues. For the CDR3, the DNA is TGTGCCAGCAGTTACTACTCCGGGACGCGTCCCACTGAAGCTTTCTTT. It encodes CASSYYSGTRPTEAFF.

The genes are TRBV11-2 and TRBJ2-1; no firm D call. From germline, CDR1 is SGHAT and CDR2 FQNNGV. CDR3 size: 14 residues. Trimming shortened V by 1 base and J by 2 bases, and 6 bases separated the two germline ends. CDR3 residues: CASSLALPYNEQFF. The CDR3 DNA reads as TGTGCCAGCAGCTTAGCTCTACCCTACAATGAGCAGTTCTTC.

This rearrangement joins TRBV25-1 to TRBJ2-3, with D perhaps TRBD1 or TRBD2 (5 bases each). The CDR3 runs 13 residues. The ends were cut back, 2 bases at V and 6 bases at J, with 9 bases in the middle. The germline V gene has CDR1 MGHDK and CDR2 SYGVNS. This CDR3 reads CASSERGVDTQYF. In DNA, the CDR3 is TGTGCCAGCAGTGAAAGAGGGGTGGATACGCAGTATTTT.

V and J are TRBV16 and TRBJ2-2; no clear D gene. The CDR3 runs 13 residues. From germline, CDR1 is KGHSY and CDR2 FQNENV. Trimming took 1 base from V and 6 from J, leaving 6 bases between them. CDR3: CASSQFHPGELFF. The CDR3 bases are TGTGCCAGCAGCCAATTTCACCCCGGGGAGCTGTTTTTT.

The chain recombines TRBV27 with TRBJ2-7; possibly TRBD2 for D (5 bases). CDR1 MNHEY and CDR2 SMNVEV come from the germline V gene (reference sequence). The CDR3 runs to 14 residues. V was cut by 3 bases and J by 1 base, with 10 bases left in between. The chain's CDR3 is CASSLYRTSYEQYF. DNA of the CDR3: TGTGCCAGCAGTTTGTACCGGACTTCCTACGAGCAGTACTTC.

V is TRBV10-3 and J is TRBJ2-1; D gene ambiguous. Germline values: CDR1 ENHRY, CDR2 SYGVKD. Trimming shortened V by 4 bases and J by 0 bases, and 7 bases separated the two germline ends. The CDR3 extends over 14 amino acids. The CDR3, as DNA: TGTGCCATCAGTGCTCAGAGCTCCTACAATGAGCAGTTCTTC. It yields the protein CAISAQSSYNEQFF.

The V and J genes are TRBV25-1 and TRBJ2-3; TRBD1 aligns across 11 bases. The CDR3 has 15 residues. Per the germline V gene, CDR1 is MGHDK and CDR2 is SYGVNS. J lost 5 bases, V lost 4 bases, and 5 bases had no gene match. CDR3 amino acids: CASSVGTGGRDTQYF. The CDR3 nucleotides are TGTGCCAGCAGTGTCGGGACAGGGGGAAGAGATACGCAGTATTTT.

The V call is TRBV9, the J call TRBJ2-2; TRBD1 aligns across 7 bases. The CDR3 covers 16 residues. In germline, CDR1 is SGDLS, CDR2 YYNGEE. V gave up 4 bases and J gave up 8 bases; unmatched junction bases: 14. The CDR3 nucleotides read TGTGCCAGCAGCCTTAGCCGGGACAGAGGATCGGGGGAGCTGTTTTTT. It translates to CASSLSRDRGSGELFF.

This clone was observed a handful of times. The chain is built from TRBV5-6 and TRBJ1-1; tentative D call: TRBD1 (5 bases). CDR3 size: 15 residues. V dropped 5 bases and J dropped 1 base, with 15 bases sitting between them. Germline V gene data show CDR1 as SGHDT and CDR2 as YYEEEE. This CDR3 reads CASSSTRQPNTEAFF. The DNA for the CDR3 is TGTGCCAGCAGTTCCACAAGACAGCCGAACACTGAAGCTTTCTTT.

The CDR3 region has the DNA TGTGCCAGCAGAGGACTAGCGGGAGCAGATACGCAGTATTTT. Its translation: CASRGLAGADTQYF. This chain connects TRBV2 to TRBJ2-3, with 13 positions matching TRBD2. The junction had 1 base not matched to a gene; V was cut back by 6 bases and J by 4 bases. Germline lookup yields CDR1 SNHLY and CDR2 FYNNEI. The CDR3 sequence is 14 residues long.

This clone came up a few times. Sequence at one end of the junction differs from germline and may be a read error. The gene calls are TRBV14 and TRBJ2-7, with D unresolved. This CDR3 is built from 12 residues. Germline V gene data show CDR1 as SGHDN and CDR2 as FVKESK. In DNA, the CDR3 is TGTGCCAGCAGCCAAGATCGGGCTAGTCCACGCTTC. Residues: CASSQDRASPRF. Full variable domain (rest looked up from reference TRBV14 and TRBJ2-7): EAGVTQFPSHSVIEKGQTVTLRCDPISGHDNLYWYRRVMGKEIKFLLHFVKESKQDESGMPNNRFLAERTGGTYSTLKVQPAELEDSGVYFCASSQDRASPRFGPGTRLTVT.

This chain links TRBV11-2 with TRBJ2-7; D call uncertain. The CDR3 loop spans 14 amino acids. V was trimmed by 0 bases and J by 0 bases, leaving 6 bases between them. CDR1 SGHAT and CDR2 FQNNGV come from the germline V gene. Here the CDR3 reads CASSLDLSSYEQYF. CDR3 DNA: TGTGCCAGCAGCTTAGATCTTAGCTCCTACGAGCAGTACTTC.

The rearrangement joins TRBV29-1 to TRBJ1-1; no firm D call. This CDR3 spans 13 amino acids. In germline, CDR1 is SQVTM, CDR2 ANQGSEA. With 4 bases removed from V and 1 base from J, the gap between germline ends came to 10 bases. In DNA, the CDR3 is TGCAGCGTTGCGGGCAGCCCGAACACTGAAGCTTTCTTT. The encoded protein is CSVAGSPNTEAFF.